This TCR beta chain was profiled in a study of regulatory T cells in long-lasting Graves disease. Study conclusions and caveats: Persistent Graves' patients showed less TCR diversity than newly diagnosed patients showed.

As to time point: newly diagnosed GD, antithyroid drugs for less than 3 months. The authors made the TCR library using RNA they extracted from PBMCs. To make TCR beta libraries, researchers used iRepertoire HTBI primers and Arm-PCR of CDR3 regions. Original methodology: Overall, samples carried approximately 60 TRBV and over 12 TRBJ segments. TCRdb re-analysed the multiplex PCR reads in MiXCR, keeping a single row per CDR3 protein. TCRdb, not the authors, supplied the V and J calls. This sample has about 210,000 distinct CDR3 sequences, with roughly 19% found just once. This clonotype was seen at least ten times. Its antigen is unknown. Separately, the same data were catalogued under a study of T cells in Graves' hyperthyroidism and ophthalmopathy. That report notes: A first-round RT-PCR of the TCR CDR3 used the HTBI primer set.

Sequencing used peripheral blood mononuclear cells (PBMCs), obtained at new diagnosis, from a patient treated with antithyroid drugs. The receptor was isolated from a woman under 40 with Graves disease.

CDR3 sequence reads: CASSLSSQGAGNNEQFF. The CDR3 coding sequence is TGTGCCAGCAGCTTATCGTCTCAGGGAGCGGGAAACAATGAGCAGTTCTTC. The chain uses TRBV7-8 and TRBJ2-1; the match to TRBD2 covers 7 bases. Germline lookup yields CDR1 SGHVS and CDR2 FQNEAQ. The CDR3 extends over 17 amino acids. V lost 2 bases to trimming and J lost 5 bases; unmatched junction nucleotides: 12.